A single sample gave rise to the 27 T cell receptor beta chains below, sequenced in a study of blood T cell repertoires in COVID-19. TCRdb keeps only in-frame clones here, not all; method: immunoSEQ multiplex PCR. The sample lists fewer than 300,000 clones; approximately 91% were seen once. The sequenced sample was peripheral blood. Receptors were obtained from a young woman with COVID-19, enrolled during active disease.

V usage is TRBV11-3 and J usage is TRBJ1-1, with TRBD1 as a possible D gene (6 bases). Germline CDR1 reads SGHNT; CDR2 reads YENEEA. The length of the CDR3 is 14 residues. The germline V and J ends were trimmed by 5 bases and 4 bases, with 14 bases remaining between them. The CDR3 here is CASSVTGAGTEAFF. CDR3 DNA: TGTGCCAGCAGCGTGACAGGTGCGGGCACTGAAGCTTTCTTT.

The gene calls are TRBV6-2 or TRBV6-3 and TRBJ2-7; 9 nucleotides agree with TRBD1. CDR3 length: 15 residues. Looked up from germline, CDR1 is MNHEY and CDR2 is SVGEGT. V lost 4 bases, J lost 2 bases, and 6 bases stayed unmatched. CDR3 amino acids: CASSSSGTGTYEQYF. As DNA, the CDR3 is TGTGCCAGCAGTTCCTCCGGGACAGGGACCTACGAGCAGTACTTC.

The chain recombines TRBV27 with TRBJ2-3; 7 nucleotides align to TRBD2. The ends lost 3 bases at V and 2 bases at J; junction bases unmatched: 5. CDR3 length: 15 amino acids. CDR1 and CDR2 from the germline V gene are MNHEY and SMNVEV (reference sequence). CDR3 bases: TGTGCCAGCAGTTTCCGGGACTACCTCACAGATACGCAGTATTTT. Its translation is CASSFRDYLTDTQYF.

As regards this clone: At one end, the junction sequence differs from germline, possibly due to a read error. The CDR3 reads CASSLGQTISF. The DNA for the CDR3 is TGTGCCAGCAGCCTAGGACAGACCATATCCTTC. The V gene is TRBV12-3 or TRBV12-4, the J gene TRBJ1-2; a possible D gene is TRBD1 (6 bases). The CDR3 has 11 residues.

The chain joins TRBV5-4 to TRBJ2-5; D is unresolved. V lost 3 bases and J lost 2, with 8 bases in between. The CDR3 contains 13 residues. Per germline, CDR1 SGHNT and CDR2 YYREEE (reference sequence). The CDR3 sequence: CASSSGGQETQYF. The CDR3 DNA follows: TGTGCCAGCAGCTCAGGTGGACAAGAGACCCAGTACTTC.

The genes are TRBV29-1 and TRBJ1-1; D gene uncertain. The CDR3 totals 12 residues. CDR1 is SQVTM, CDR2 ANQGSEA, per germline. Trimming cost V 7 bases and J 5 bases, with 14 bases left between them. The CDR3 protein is CSDEAGGTEAFF. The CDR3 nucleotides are TGCAGCGATGAGGCCGGAGGAACTGAAGCTTTCTTT.

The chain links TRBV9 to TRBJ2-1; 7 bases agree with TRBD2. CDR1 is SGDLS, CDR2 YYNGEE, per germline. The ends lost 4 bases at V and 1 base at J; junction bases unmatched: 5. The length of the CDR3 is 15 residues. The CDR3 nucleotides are TGTGCCAGCAGCCTCCGGGAGGTATCCTACAATGAGCAGTTCTTC. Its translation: CASSLREVSYNEQFF.

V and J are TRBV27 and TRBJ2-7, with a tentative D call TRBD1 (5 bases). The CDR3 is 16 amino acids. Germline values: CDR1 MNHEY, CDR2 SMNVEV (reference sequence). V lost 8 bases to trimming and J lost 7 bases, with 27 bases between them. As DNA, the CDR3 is TGTGCCAGCCCAATACGTTCACAGGCGCCGAATCAGGAGCAGTACTTC. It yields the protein CASPIRSQAPNQEQYF.

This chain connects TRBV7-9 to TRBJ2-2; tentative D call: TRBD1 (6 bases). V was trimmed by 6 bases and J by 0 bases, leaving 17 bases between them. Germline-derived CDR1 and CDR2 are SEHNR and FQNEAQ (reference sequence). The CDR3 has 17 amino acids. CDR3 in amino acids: CASSAIGQTTNTGELFF. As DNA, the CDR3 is TGTGCCAGCAGTGCTATTGGACAGACTACGAACACCGGGGAGCTGTTTTTT.

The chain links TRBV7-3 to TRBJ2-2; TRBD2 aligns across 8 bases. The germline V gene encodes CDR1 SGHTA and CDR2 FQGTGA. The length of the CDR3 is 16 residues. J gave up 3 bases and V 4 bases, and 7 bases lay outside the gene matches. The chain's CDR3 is CASSWGTSGYTGELFF. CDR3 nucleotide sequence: TGTGCCAGCAGCTGGGGTACTAGCGGATACACCGGGGAGCTGTTTTTT. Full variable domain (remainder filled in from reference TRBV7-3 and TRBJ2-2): GAGVSQTPSNKVTEKGKYVELRCDPISGHTALYWYRQSLGQGPEFLIYFQGTGAADDSGLPNDRFFAVRPEGSVSTLKIQRTERGDSAVYLCASSWGTSGYTGELFFGEGSRLTVL.

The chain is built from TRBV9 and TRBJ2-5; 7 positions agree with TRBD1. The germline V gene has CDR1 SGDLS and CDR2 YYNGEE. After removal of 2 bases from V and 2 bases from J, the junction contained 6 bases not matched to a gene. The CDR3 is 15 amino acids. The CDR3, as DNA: TGTGCCAGCAGCGTCCGGGACAGAAAACAAGAGACCCAGTACTTC. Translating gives CASSVRDRKQETQYF.

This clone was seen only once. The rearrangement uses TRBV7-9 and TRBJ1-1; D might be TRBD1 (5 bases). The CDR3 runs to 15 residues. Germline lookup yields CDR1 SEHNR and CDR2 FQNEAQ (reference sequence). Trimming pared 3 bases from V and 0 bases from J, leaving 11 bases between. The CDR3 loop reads CASSFGDSMNTEAFF. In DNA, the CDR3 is TGTGCCAGCAGCTTCGGAGACAGCATGAACACTGAAGCTTTCTTT.

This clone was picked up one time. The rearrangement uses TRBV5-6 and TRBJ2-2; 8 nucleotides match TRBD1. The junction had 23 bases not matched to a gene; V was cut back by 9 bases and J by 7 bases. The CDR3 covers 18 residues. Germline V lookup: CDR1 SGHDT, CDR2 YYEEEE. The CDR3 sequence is CATPDRGRLAGRGGELFF. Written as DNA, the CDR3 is TGTGCCACCCCAGACAGGGGAAGGTTGGCCGGTAGAGGCGGGGAGCTGTTTTTT.

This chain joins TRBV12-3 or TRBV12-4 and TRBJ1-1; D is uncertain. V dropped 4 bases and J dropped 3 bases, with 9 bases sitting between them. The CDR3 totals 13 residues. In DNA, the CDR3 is TGTGCCAGCAGTTCCTCTACGGACACTGAAGCTTTCTTT. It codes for CASSSSTDTEAFF.

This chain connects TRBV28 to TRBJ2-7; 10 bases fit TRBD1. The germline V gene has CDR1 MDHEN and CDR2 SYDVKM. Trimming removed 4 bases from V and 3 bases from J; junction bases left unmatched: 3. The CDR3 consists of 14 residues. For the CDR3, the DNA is TGTGCCAGCAGTTCTGGGACAGGGGTCTACGAGCAGTACTTC. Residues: CASSSGTGVYEQYF.

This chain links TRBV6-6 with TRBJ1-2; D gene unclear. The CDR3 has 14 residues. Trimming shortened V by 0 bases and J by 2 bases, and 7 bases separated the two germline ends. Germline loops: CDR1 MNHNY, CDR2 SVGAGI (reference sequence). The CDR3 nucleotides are TGTGCCAGCAGTTACTCATCCGAGAACTATGGCTACACCTTC. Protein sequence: CASSYSSENYGYTF.

The CDR3 protein is CASSFRQGTTEAFF. The CDR3 bases are TGCGCCAGCAGCTTTCGACAGGGGACTACTGAAGCTTTCTTT. The J gene is TRBJ1-1, the V gene TRBV5-1; 8 bases agree with TRBD1. The germline gives CDR1 SGHRS, CDR2 YFSETQ. This CDR3 has 14 amino acids. After removal of 2 bases from V and 5 bases from J, the junction contained 5 bases not matched to a gene.

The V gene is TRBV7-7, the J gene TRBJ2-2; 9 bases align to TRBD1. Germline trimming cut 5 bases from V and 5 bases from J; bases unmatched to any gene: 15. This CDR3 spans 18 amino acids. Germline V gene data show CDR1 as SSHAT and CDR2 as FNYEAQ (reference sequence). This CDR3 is CASSQYRDRVIRTGELFF. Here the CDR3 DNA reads TGTGCCAGCAGCCAATATCGGGACAGGGTAATAAGGACCGGGGAGCTGTTTTTT.

The DNA of the CDR3 is TGTGCCAGCAGCCTGACAGGAGGGGCAGGGGGCTCCATTGGCTACACCTTC. Its translation is CASSLTGGAGGSIGYTF. The chain is built from TRBV7-8 and TRBJ1-2; 8 bases agree with TRBD1. Trimming cost V 5 bases and J 7 bases; bases outside gene matches: 18. This CDR3 is built from 17 residues. Germline V gene data show CDR1 as SGHVS and CDR2 as FQNEAQ.

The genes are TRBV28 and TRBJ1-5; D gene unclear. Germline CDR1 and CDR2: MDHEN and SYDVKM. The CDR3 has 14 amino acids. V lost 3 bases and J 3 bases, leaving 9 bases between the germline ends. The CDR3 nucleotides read TGTGCCAGCAGTTTCGAGGTGGACAATCAGCCCCAGCATTTT. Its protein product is CASSFEVDNQPQHF.

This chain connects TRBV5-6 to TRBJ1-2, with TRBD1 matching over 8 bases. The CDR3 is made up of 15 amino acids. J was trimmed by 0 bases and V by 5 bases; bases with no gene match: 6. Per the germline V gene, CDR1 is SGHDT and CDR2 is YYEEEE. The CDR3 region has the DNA TGTGCCAGCAGTTACCGGACAGGGTCTAACTATGGCTACACCTTC. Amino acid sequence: CASSYRTGSNYGYTF.

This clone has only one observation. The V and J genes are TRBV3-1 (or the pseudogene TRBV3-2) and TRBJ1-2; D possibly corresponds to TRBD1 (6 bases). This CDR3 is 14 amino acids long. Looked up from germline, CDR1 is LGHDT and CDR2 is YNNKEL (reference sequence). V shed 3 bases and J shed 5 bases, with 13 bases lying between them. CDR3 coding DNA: TGTGCCAGCAGCCAGACCGGGACAACTTATGGCTACACCTTC. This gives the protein CASSQTGTTYGYTF.

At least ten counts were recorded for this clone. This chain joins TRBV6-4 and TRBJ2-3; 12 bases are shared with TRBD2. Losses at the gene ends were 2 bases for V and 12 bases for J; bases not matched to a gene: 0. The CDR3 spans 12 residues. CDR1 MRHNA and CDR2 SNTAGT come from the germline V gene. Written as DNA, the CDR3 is TGTGCCAGCAGTGACGGACTAGCGGGACAGTATTTT. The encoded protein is CASSDGLAGQYF.

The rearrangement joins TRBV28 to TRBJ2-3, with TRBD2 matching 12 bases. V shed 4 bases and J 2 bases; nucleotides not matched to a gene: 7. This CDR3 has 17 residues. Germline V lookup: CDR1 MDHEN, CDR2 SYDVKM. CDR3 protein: CASSSGLAGTFTDTQYF. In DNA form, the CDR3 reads TGTGCCAGCAGTTCGGGACTAGCGGGCACCTTCACAGATACGCAGTATTTT.

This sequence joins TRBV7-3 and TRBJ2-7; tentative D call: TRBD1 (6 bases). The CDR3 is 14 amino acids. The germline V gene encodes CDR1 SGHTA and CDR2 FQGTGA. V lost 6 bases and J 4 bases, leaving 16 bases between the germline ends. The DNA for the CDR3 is TGTGCCAGCAGGCAGTGGGGGCGACCATACGAGCAGTACTTC. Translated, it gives CASRQWGRPYEQYF.

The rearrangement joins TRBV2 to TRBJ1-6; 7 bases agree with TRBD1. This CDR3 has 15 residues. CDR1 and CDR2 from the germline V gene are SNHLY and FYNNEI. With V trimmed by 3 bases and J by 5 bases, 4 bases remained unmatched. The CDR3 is CASSETGPDNSPLHF. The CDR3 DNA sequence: TGTGCCAGCAGTGAGACAGGGCCCGATAATTCACCCCTCCACTTT.

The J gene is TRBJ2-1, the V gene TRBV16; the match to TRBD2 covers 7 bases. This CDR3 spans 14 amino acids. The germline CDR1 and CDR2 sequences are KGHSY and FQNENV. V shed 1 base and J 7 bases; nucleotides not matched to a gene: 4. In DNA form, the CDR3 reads TGTGCCAGCAGCCAATTTGCGGGAGAAAATGAGCAGTTCTTC. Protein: CASSQFAGENEQFF.